The 26 T cell receptor beta chains below were found in one sample sequenced in a study of a mutant IDH1 vaccine in newly diagnosed glioma. Noted time point: week 23, last vaccination. In every dose of vaccine, 300 ug of mutant IDH1 20-mer peptide was given alongside topical imiquimod. Data came from immunoSEQ multiplex PCR; TCRdb stores just in-frame clones and leaves some out. The data show some 60,000 clones, 87% seen once. No antigen has been assigned to these receptors. The material sequenced was PBMCs, taken from a glioma patient whose treatment included an IDH1 peptide vaccine. The receptors were gathered from a man in his forties with glioma.

V and J are TRBV18 and TRBJ2-7; D not resolved. Trimming removed 3 bases from V and 2 bases from J, with 11 bases in between. The CDR3 sequence is 14 residues long. Germline-derived CDR1 and CDR2 are KGHSH and LQKENI. The CDR3 DNA sequence: TGTGCCAGCTCACCCTGGGATCGTACCTACGAGCAGTACTTC. Its translation: CASSPWDRTYEQYF.

This chain joins TRBV6-7 and TRBJ2-7; D ambiguous. TRBV6-7 is annotated as an ORF whose role is uncertain. The CDR3 has 15 amino acids. The V and J ends lost 0 bases and 0 bases respectively, with 9 bases between them. The CDR3 DNA reads as TGTGCCAGCAGTTACTCTGGCAGAGGCTCCTACGAGCAGTACTTC. Its protein product is CASSYSGRGSYEQYF.

The V gene is TRBV4-2, the J gene TRBJ2-7, with a tentative D call TRBD1 (5 bases). Germline CDR1 is LGHNA and CDR2 is YNFKEQ. This CDR3 spans 15 amino acids. V lost 0 bases and J lost 3, with 12 bases in between. CDR3 region: CASSQDPSRVYEQYF. CDR3 sequence (DNA): TGTGCCAGCAGCCAAGATCCGAGCAGGGTCTACGAGCAGTACTTC.

This clone turned up a few times. J is TRBJ2-5 and V is TRBV5-5, with D uncertain. This CDR3 spans 14 amino acids. CDR1 and CDR2 from the germline V gene are SGHKS and YYEKEE (reference sequence). V dropped 0 bases and J dropped 5 bases, with 11 bases sitting between them. CDR3 amino acids: CASSLGVGKETQYF. The CDR3 DNA reads as TGTGCCAGCAGCTTGGGTGTAGGGAAGGAGACCCAGTACTTC.

This sequence joins TRBV19 and TRBJ2-5; TRBD2 aligns across 9 bases. In germline, CDR1 is LNHDA, CDR2 SQIVND (reference sequence). The CDR3 is 16 residues long. V shed 4 bases, J shed 1 base, and the junction held 7 bases outside the gene matches. The DNA for the CDR3 is TGTGCCAGTAGTACCCATCTAGCGGGAATCCAAGAGACCCAGTACTTC. Protein: CASSTHLAGIQETQYF.

The V call is TRBV6-5, the J call TRBJ2-1; D uncertain. CDR1 MNHEY and CDR2 SVGAGI come from the germline V gene. The CDR3 runs to 12 residues. The ends were cut back, 5 bases at V and 13 bases at J, with 15 bases in the middle. The CDR3 is CASSSPQQAQFF. CDR3 nucleotide sequence: TGTGCCAGCAGTAGCCCCCAGCAGGCCCAGTTCTTC.

The chain is built from TRBV5-1 and TRBJ2-7, with D maybe TRBD1 (5 bases). CDR3 length: 13 residues. The V end was cut by 4 bases, the J end by 6 bases, with 14 bases between. Germline V CDR1 and CDR2: SGHRS, YFSETQ. The CDR3 nucleotides are TGCGCCAGCAGCGGTCAGGGTGAAAGCGAGCAGTACTTC. Residues: CASSGQGESEQYF. The variable domain in full, completed from reference TRBV5-1 and TRBJ2-7, reads KAGVTQTPRYLIKTRGQQVTLSCSPISGHRSVSWYQQTPGQGLQFLFEYFSETQRNKGNFPGRFSGRQFSNSRSEMNVSTLELGDSALYLCASSGQGESEQYFGPGTRLTVT.

This chain connects TRBV2 to TRBJ2-5; 8 bases fit TRBD2. Germline-derived CDR1 and CDR2 are SNHLY and FYNNEI. The CDR3 has 17 amino acids. V lost 0 bases, J lost 2 bases, and 8 bases stayed unmatched. CDR3 in DNA: TGTGCCAGCAGTGAAGCCACGGGACTAGGTGGGCAAGAGACCCAGTACTTC. This sequence encodes CASSEATGLGGQETQYF.

This sequence joins TRBV10-3 and TRBJ2-5; 11 bases fit TRBD2. CDR3 length: 13 residues. After removal of 6 bases from V and 4 bases from J, the junction contained 1 base not matched to a gene. Germline CDR1 ENHRY, CDR2 SYGVKD. The chain's CDR3 is CAISGLAGETQYF. Written as DNA, the CDR3 is TGTGCCATCAGCGGACTAGCGGGAGAGACCCAGTACTTC.

The V gene is TRBV5-5, the J gene TRBJ1-2; the D is unclear. Germline V gives CDR1 SGHKS, CDR2 YYEKEE (reference sequence). The V end was cut by 7 bases, the J end by 3 bases, with 16 bases between. This CDR3 has 14 residues. The CDR3: CASRDNFWDYGYTF. The CDR3 nucleotides read TGTGCCAGCCGCGACAATTTTTGGGACTATGGCTACACCTTC.

This clone was picked up one time. V is TRBV9 and J is TRBJ2-5, with 12 bases fitting TRBD2. The CDR3 has 16 amino acids. Looked up from germline, CDR1 is SGDLS and CDR2 is YYNGEE. The V segment lost 4 bases and the J segment 1 base; nucleotides outside the gene matches: 5. The CDR3 DNA is TGTGCCAGCAGCCCGGGGACTAGCGGGCTCCAAGAGACCCAGTACTTC. Protein sequence: CASSPGTSGLQETQYF.

This clone was counted a single time. This chain links TRBV5-1 with TRBJ1-1; 7 positions agree with TRBD1. V lost 0 bases, J lost 4 bases, and 6 bases stayed unmatched. The V gene's germline CDR1 is SGHRS and CDR2 YFSETQ. The CDR3 spans 15 residues. The CDR3 sequence is CASSLARGRFTEAFF. DNA for the CDR3: TGCGCCAGCAGCTTGGCCAGGGGGAGATTCACTGAAGCTTTCTTT.

V is TRBV28 and J is TRBJ1-1; TRBD1 matches at 7 bases. The junction had 7 bases not matched to a gene; V was cut back by 5 bases and J by 1 base. Germline V gene sequence: CDR1 MDHEN, CDR2 SYDVKM. The CDR3 has 15 amino acids. This chain's CDR3 is CASSGTVFGNTEAFF. CDR3 in DNA: TGTGCCAGCAGTGGGACAGTTTTCGGGAACACTGAAGCTTTCTTT.

The genes are TRBV27 and TRBJ2-1; D ambiguous. Deletions cut 4 bases from V and 7 bases from J, with 11 bases between. In germline, CDR1 is MNHEY, CDR2 SMNVEV (reference sequence). CDR3 length: 13 residues. The CDR3 loop reads CASSSNLLNEQFF. DNA for the CDR3: TGTGCCAGCAGTTCCAACCTCCTTAATGAGCAGTTCTTC.

The chain uses TRBV2 and TRBJ2-7, with unresolved D. Germline CDR1 reads SNHLY; CDR2 reads FYNNEI. There are 11 residues in the CDR3. Trimming cost V 2 bases and J 3 bases, with 2 bases left between them. Here the CDR3 DNA reads TGTGCCAGCAGTGAAAACTACGAGCAGTACTTC. Translated: CASSENYEQYF.

V is TRBV4-2 and J is TRBJ2-2, with D maybe TRBD1 (5 bases). Germline V gene lookup returns CDR1 LGHNA and CDR2 YNFKEQ. The CDR3 has 14 amino acids. V lost 5 bases and J 1 base, leaving 8 bases between the germline ends. For the CDR3, the DNA is TGTGCCAGCAGCGACAGCGAGAACACCGGGGAGCTGTTTTTT. Protein sequence: CASSDSENTGELFF.

V and J are TRBV5-6 and TRBJ2-2; D possibly corresponds to TRBD1 (5 bases). V was pared by 7 bases and J by 7 bases, with 11 bases between. Germline CDR1 is SGHDT and CDR2 is YYEEEE. This CDR3 is 12 amino acids long. The CDR3 sequence: CASQGGNGELFF. The CDR3 DNA reads as TGTGCCAGCCAGGGTGGGAACGGGGAGCTGTTTTTT.

This chain uses TRBV5-4 with TRBJ1-2; TRBD1 aligns across 8 bases. With 5 bases clipped from V and 6 bases from J, the junction kept 6 bases outside the gene matches. Germline CDR1 is SGHNT and CDR2 is YYREEE (reference sequence). The CDR3 runs to 13 residues. Here the CDR3 DNA reads TGTGCCAGCAGGGGGGACAGGCCCCATGGCTACACCTTC. Its translation: CASRGDRPHGYTF.

The rearrangement links TRBV21-1 to TRBJ2-7; TRBD1 is taken as the D call from the table, unchecked against the DNA. TRBV21-1 is listed as a pseudogene. The CDR3 loop spans 15 amino acids. This CDR3 is CASQAPYRGTYEQYF. In DNA, the CDR3 is TGTGCCAGCCAAGCGCCTTACAGGGGGACCTACGAGCAGTACTTC.

This clone was detected only a few times. This sequence joins TRBV2 and TRBJ2-5; D possibly corresponds to TRBD2 (6 bases). Germline loops: CDR1 SNHLY, CDR2 FYNNEI. With 6 bases removed from V and 5 bases from J, the gap between germline ends came to 19 bases. CDR3 length equals 15 residues. The CDR3 nucleotides are TGTGCCAGCAGACCCCCCCGGGCCGGAGGGGAGACCCAGTACTTC. Translation: CASRPPRAGGETQYF. Drawing the rest from reference TRBV2 and TRBJ2-5, the complete variable domain is EPEVTQTPSHQVTQMGQEVILRCVPISNHLYFYWYRQILGQKVEFLVSFYNNEISEKSEIFDDQFSVERPDGSNFTLKIRSTKLEDSAMYFCASRPPRAGGETQYFGPGTRLLVL.

V is TRBV21-1 and J is TRBJ2-7; the tabulated D call, TRBD1, remains unverified against the DNA. TRBV21-1 is designated a pseudogene. The length of the CDR3 is 15 residues. The CDR3 reads CASSIGDRGLGEQYF. The CDR3, as DNA: TGTGCCAGCAGCATAGGGGACAGGGGGCTGGGGGAGCAGTACTTC.

The chain carries TRBV19 and TRBJ2-5; TRBD2 matches 10 bases. Germline V lookup: CDR1 LNHDA, CDR2 SQIVND (reference sequence). The CDR3 extends over 15 amino acids. The junction had 6 bases not matched to a gene; V was cut back by 4 bases and J by 4 bases. The CDR3 here is CASSKGTSVVETQYF. In DNA form, the CDR3 reads TGTGCCAGTAGTAAGGGGACTAGCGTTGTAGAGACCCAGTACTTC.

V is TRBV27 and J is TRBJ2-7, with D possibly matching TRBD2 (5 bases). V lost 2 bases and J lost 1, with 6 bases in between. CDR1 is MNHEY and CDR2 is SMNVEV in the germline V gene (reference sequence). CDR3 size: 13 residues. The CDR3 sequence is CASSLRESYEQYF. The CDR3 nucleotides read TGTGCCAGCAGTTTACGGGAATCCTACGAGCAGTACTTC.

The gene calls are TRBV7-6 and TRBJ2-3; tentatively, D is TRBD2 (5 bases). CDR3 length: 14 residues. V was trimmed by 7 bases and J by 2 bases, leaving 13 bases between them. CDR1 is SGHVS, CDR2 FNYEAQ, per germline. The DNA of the CDR3 is TGTGCCAGCAAGGAGACTACCAACACAGATACGCAGTATTTT. Protein sequence: CASKETTNTDTQYF.

This clone was observed a single time. The chain joins TRBV7-2 to TRBJ2-7; TRBD1 matches 7 bases. Germline values: CDR1 SGHTA, CDR2 FQGNSA. V shed 5 bases and J 2 bases; nucleotides not matched to a gene: 9. The CDR3 sequence is 15 residues long. CDR3 amino acids: CASSPDRARTYEQYF. For the CDR3, the DNA is TGTGCCAGCAGCCCCGACAGGGCCAGGACCTACGAGCAGTACTTC.

The rearrangement joins TRBV5-6 to TRBJ2-7, with 8 bases that match TRBD1. The trim removed 4 bases at V and 2 bases at J, leaving 8 bases unmatched. Germline CDR1 and CDR2: SGHDT and YYEEEE. CDR3 length: 15 amino acids. The DNA for the CDR3 is TGTGCCAGCAGCCCGACAGGGGATCCTACCTACGAGCAGTACTTC. This sequence encodes CASSPTGDPTYEQYF.